Below, 15 T cell receptor beta chains from the same sample are listed, as sequenced in a study of T cells after yellow fever vaccination. TCRdb fed the 5' RACE reads into MiXCR, producing one record per CDR3 protein. The data contain about 68,000 distinct CDR3 sequences, over 6% of them seen just once; the ten biggest clones take up 37%. The starting material was CD8+ T cells sorted from PBMCs, obtained roughly 46 days after the first yellow fever vaccination. These receptors were collected from a man between 18 and 35 years old who received the YFV17D yellow fever vaccine.

Turning to this clonotype: At one end, the junction sequence differs from germline, possibly due to a read error. The J gene is TRBJ1-2, the V gene TRBV10-3; D gene uncertain. CDR3 length equals 15 residues. Per the germline V gene, CDR1 is ENHRY and CDR2 is SYGVKD. The CDR3 nucleotides read TGTGCCCTCAGTTTAGCGCTAGGCAGGAGCTATGGCTACACCTTC. Translation gives CALSLALGRSYGYTF.

This clonotype was detected a few times. The chain carries TRBV4-3 and TRBJ1-6; D is undetermined. The CDR3 contains 17 residues. CDR1 is LGHNA, CDR2 YSLEER, per germline. Between the trimmed V and J ends, which lost 0 bases and 8 bases, there was a span of 17 bases. CDR3 sequence: CASSQDVLTVTYSPLHF. Here the CDR3 DNA reads TGCGCCAGCAGCCAAGATGTATTGACTGTGACCTATTCACCCCTCCACTTT.

This clonotype was observed at least ten times. V is TRBV7-9 and J is TRBJ1-1; D not resolved. The CDR3 is 13 residues long. Trimming left V 5 bases short and J 5 bases short, with 12 bases between. The germline gives CDR1 SEHNR, CDR2 FQNEAQ (reference sequence). The CDR3 loop is CASSPRSGTEAFF. Here the CDR3 DNA reads TGTGCCAGCAGCCCCCGGTCCGGAACTGAAGCTTTCTTT.

The sample holds many counts of this clonotype. The V gene is TRBV27, the J gene TRBJ1-5, with a weak D call TRBD1 (5 bases). Germline values: CDR1 MNHEY, CDR2 SMNVEV (reference sequence). The V gene lost 2 bases and the J gene lost 3 bases, with 11 bases spanning the gap. This CDR3 is 15 amino acids long. DNA for the CDR3: TGTGCCAGCAGTTTAGGGACGGGTTACAATCAGCCCCAGCATTTT. It translates to CASSLGTGYNQPQHF.

This clonotype was seen repeatedly, ten times or more. The CDR3 DNA reads TGTGCCAGCAGTTATTCAGGAGCGGGGACCCAGTACTTC. Translated: CASSYSGAGTQYF. This chain links TRBV12-3 or TRBV12-4 with TRBJ2-5, with TRBD2 as a possible D gene (6 bases). V was shortened by 4 bases and J by 7 bases, with 13 bases between the two germline ends. The CDR3 is made up of 13 amino acids.

This clonotype was observed a few times. V gene TRBV19 combines with J gene TRBJ2-7; 11 nucleotides agree with TRBD1. The germline gives CDR1 LNHDA, CDR2 SQIVND (reference sequence). The CDR3 contains 16 residues. Trimming cost V 3 bases and J 5 bases; bases outside gene matches: 9. The CDR3 reads CASSIFGGTGGDEQYF. The DNA of the CDR3 is TGTGCCAGTAGTATCTTCGGCGGGACAGGGGGAGACGAGCAGTACTTC.

This clonotype was counted at least ten times. The CDR3 sequence is CSVETGWAGELFF. The DNA of the CDR3 is TGCAGCGTTGAGACAGGGTGGGCCGGGGAGCTGTTTTTT. This chain links TRBV29-1 with TRBJ2-2; 7 bases line up with TRBD1. CDR3 length: 13 residues. The V and J ends lost 3 bases and 6 bases, in that order; junction bases with no gene match: 4. Germline V gene sequence: CDR1 SQVTM, CDR2 ANQGSEA.

V gene TRBV6-1 combines with J gene TRBJ2-1; 8 nucleotides match TRBD2. CDR3 length: 15 residues. V lost 2 bases to trimming and J lost 4 bases; unmatched junction nucleotides: 4. The germline V gene encodes CDR1 MNHNS and CDR2 SASEGT. DNA for the CDR3: TGTGCCAGCAGTGAAAACAGCGGGGGATACAATGAGCAGTTCTTC. Translating it yields CASSENSGGYNEQFF.

The chain links TRBV6-1 to TRBJ1-4; no reliable D call. The germline V and J ends were trimmed by 2 bases and 4 bases, with 5 bases remaining between them. CDR1 and CDR2 (germline): MNHNS, SASEGT. The CDR3 loop spans 13 amino acids. The CDR3 DNA sequence: TGTGCCAGCAGTGAACAGGTTAATGAAAAACTGTTTTTT. Protein: CASSEQVNEKLFF.

This clonotype occurred a few times. V and J are TRBV11-2 and TRBJ2-3; a possible D gene is TRBD2 (6 bases). V dropped 4 bases and J dropped 7 bases, with 18 bases sitting between them. The germline gives CDR1 SGHAT, CDR2 FQNNGV. The CDR3 extends over 15 amino acids. Here the CDR3 DNA reads TGTGCCAGCAGCTCAGTTGGGGAGGTTTTGAATACGCAGTATTTT. It specifies CASSSVGEVLNTQYF.

At least ten counts were recorded for this clonotype. The chain carries TRBV6-5 and TRBJ2-2; no reliable D call. V lost 2 bases and J lost 0, with 13 bases in between. CDR3 length equals 17 residues. The germline gives CDR1 MNHEY, CDR2 SVGAGI. CDR3 DNA sequence: TGTGCCAGCAGTTACGTCCTACGGACCGCGAACACCGGGGAGCTGTTTTTT. Encoded protein: CASSYVLRTANTGELFF.

This clonotype was observed many times. The chain has TRBV7-6 and TRBJ1-1; D is unresolved. The CDR3 totals 13 residues. Trimming pared 3 bases from V and 3 bases from J, leaving 8 bases between. CDR1 and CDR2 (germline): SGHVS, FNYEAQ. CDR3 loop: CASSFGGDTEAFF. CDR3 DNA: TGTGCCAGCAGCTTTGGCGGAGACACTGAAGCTTTCTTT.

This clonotype was found many times. The chain joins TRBV24-1 to TRBJ2-3; TRBD2 matches 7 bases. V shed 8 bases and J 7 bases; nucleotides not matched to a gene: 11. The germline gives CDR1 KGHDR, CDR2 SFDVKD. The CDR3 runs to 14 residues. The CDR3 nucleotides are TGTGCCACCACTTTAAGCGGGGAAGAATATACGCAGTATTTT. Encoded protein: CATTLSGEEYTQYF.

In this sample, this clonotype turned up a few times. The genes are TRBV4-2 and TRBJ2-3; 11 nucleotides line up with TRBD1. CDR1 and CDR2 (germline): LGHNA, YNFKEQ. The CDR3 has 15 amino acids. The J segment lost 4 bases and the V segment lost 1 base, leaving 1 base of the junction unmatched. CDR3 coding DNA: TGTGCCAGCAGCCAAGGGACAGGGGGCGCAGATACGCAGTATTTT. Protein sequence: CASSQGTGGADTQYF.

This clonotype has more than one count but fewer than ten. V usage is TRBV13 and J usage is TRBJ1-1; no clear D. Germline CDR1 reads PRHDT; CDR2 reads FYEKMQ (reference sequence). V lost 3 bases and J lost 5, with 13 bases in between. There are 14 residues in the CDR3. The CDR3: CASSFLGGGTEAFF. CDR3 nucleotide sequence: TGTGCCAGCAGCTTTTTAGGAGGTGGAACTGAAGCTTTCTTT.